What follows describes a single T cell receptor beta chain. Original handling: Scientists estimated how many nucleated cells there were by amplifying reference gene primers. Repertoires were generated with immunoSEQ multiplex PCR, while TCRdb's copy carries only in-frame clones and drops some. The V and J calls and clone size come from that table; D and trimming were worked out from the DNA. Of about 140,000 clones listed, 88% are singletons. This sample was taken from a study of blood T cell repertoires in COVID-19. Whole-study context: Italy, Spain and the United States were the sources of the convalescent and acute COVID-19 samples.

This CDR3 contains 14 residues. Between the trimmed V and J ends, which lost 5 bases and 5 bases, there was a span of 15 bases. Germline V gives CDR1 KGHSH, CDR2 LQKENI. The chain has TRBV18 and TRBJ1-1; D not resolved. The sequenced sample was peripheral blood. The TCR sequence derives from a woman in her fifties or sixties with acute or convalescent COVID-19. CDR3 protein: CASSSGNSGTEAFF. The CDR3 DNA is TGTGCCAGCTCATCGGGTAACAGCGGAACTGAAGCTTTCTTT.